Below are 28 T cell receptor beta chains sequenced from a single sample in a study of blood T cell repertoires in COVID-19. Sequenced by immunoSEQ multiplex PCR; TCRdb stores in-frame clones only, minus some. The repertoire has 250,000 or so clones, about 87% of them found once; the top ten carry less than 1.6%. Source material: peripheral blood. These receptors came from a woman between 40 and 50 years old who had recovered from COVID-19.

The gene calls are TRBV6-5 and TRBJ2-5; 12 nucleotides align to TRBD2. In germline, CDR1 is MNHEY, CDR2 SVGAGI. V lost 5 bases, J lost 4 bases, and 5 bases stayed unmatched. This CDR3 has 15 residues. CDR3 sequence reads: CASSLAGGLGETQYF. In DNA form, the CDR3 reads TGTGCCAGCAGTCTAGCGGGGGGGCTTGGAGAGACCCAGTACTTC.

The V gene is TRBV7-9, the J gene TRBJ1-2; D is unclear. Trimming removed 1 base from V and 4 bases from J, with 10 bases in between. CDR3 length: 14 amino acids. Germline-derived CDR1 and CDR2 are SEHNR and FQNEAQ (reference sequence). The CDR3, as DNA: TGTGCCAGCAGCTTAGGTCGGGAGGGCTATGGCTACACCTTC. This codes for CASSLGREGYGYTF. The full variable domain, completed using reference TRBV7-9 and TRBJ1-2, is DTGVSQNPRHKITKRGQNVTFRCDPISEHNRLYWYRQTLGQGPEFLTYFQNEAQLEKSRLLSDRFSAERPKGSFSTLEIQRTEQGDSAMYLCASSLGREGYGYTFGSGTRLTVV.

This chain connects TRBV5-1 to TRBJ2-7; 9 bases match TRBD1. The V gene's germline CDR1 is SGHRS and CDR2 YFSETQ. CDR3 length equals 14 residues. V lost 0 bases and J lost 6; bases outside the gene matches: 4. The CDR3 region has the DNA TGCGCCAGCAGCTTGGAACAGGGGGCGGGCGAGCAGTACTTC. It encodes CASSLEQGAGEQYF.

The chain joins TRBV5-1 to TRBJ2-4, with D possibly TRBD2 on 6 matching bases. The CDR3 extends over 16 amino acids. CDR1 and CDR2 (germline): SGHRS, YFSETQ. V was clipped by 0 bases and J by 8 bases, with 18 bases between them. The CDR3 region is CASSLAVSYPGDIQYF. The CDR3 DNA reads as TGCGCCAGCAGCTTGGCCGTAAGCTACCCGGGGGACATTCAGTACTTC.

The V and J genes are TRBV4-1 and TRBJ1-5, with 7 bases matching TRBD1. J was trimmed by 4 bases and V by 0 bases; bases with no gene match: 3. This CDR3 region has 15 residues. Germline V gives CDR1 MGHRA, CDR2 YSYEKL. The CDR3 spells CASSQEGQENQPQHF. The CDR3 nucleotides are TGCGCCAGCAGCCAAGAAGGACAGGAGAATCAGCCCCAGCATTTT.

V gene TRBV2 combines with J gene TRBJ1-1; 12 nucleotides line up with TRBD1. The trim removed 6 bases at V and 5 bases at J, leaving 7 bases unmatched. This CDR3 has 15 amino acids. CDR1 SNHLY and CDR2 FYNNEI come from the germline V gene. DNA of the CDR3: TGTGCCAGCAGGGGGACAGGGGGCAGAGGTACTGAAGCTTTCTTT. Amino acid sequence: CASRGTGGRGTEAFF.

The V call is TRBV3-1 (or the pseudogene TRBV3-2), the J call TRBJ2-2; D not certain. CDR1 is LGHDT and CDR2 is YNNKEL in the germline V gene (reference sequence). Trimming pared 6 bases from V and 1 base from J, leaving 6 bases between. This CDR3 comprises 13 residues. CDR3 loop: CASSQMNTGELFF. As DNA, the CDR3 is TGTGCCAGCAGTCAGATGAACACCGGGGAGCTGTTTTTT.

The chain is built from TRBV4-3 and TRBJ1-1, with 7 bases matching TRBD1. This CDR3 spans 14 amino acids. Germline CDR1 and CDR2: LGHNA and YSLEER. V shed 2 bases and J 6 bases; nucleotides not matched to a gene: 6. This CDR3 reads CASSQTGVSAEAFF. CDR3 coding DNA: TGCGCCAGCAGCCAAACAGGGGTCAGTGCTGAAGCTTTCTTT.

This chain connects TRBV10-2 to TRBJ2-5, with 9 positions matching TRBD1. J was trimmed by 7 bases and V by 6 bases; bases with no gene match: 6. This CDR3 has 13 residues. CDR1 and CDR2 (germline): WSHSY, SAAADI. As DNA, the CDR3 is TGCGCCAGCAGGGACAGGGGTAGGGGGACCCAGTACTTC. This encodes CASRDRGRGTQYF.

About this clone itself: Other nucleotide sequences in the sample specify the same CDR3. The chain employs TRBV6-5 and TRBJ2-5; the D is unclear. CDR3 length: 13 residues. Trimming took 2 bases from V and 8 from J, leaving 12 bases between them. The germline V gene encodes CDR1 MNHEY and CDR2 SVGAGI. As DNA, the CDR3 is TGTGCCAGCAGTTACCCCGGGTCGGAAACCCAGTACTTC. Translation: CASSYPGSETQYF.

V usage is TRBV5-1 and J usage is TRBJ1-6; D not resolved. The germline V gene has CDR1 SGHRS and CDR2 YFSETQ. The length of the CDR3 is 18 residues. Trimming took 0 bases from V and 0 from J, leaving 13 bases between them. CDR3 region: CASSLAAMLSSYNSPLHF. The CDR3 DNA follows: TGCGCCAGCAGCTTGGCCGCGATGTTGAGCTCCTATAATTCACCCCTCCACTTT.

This clone has only a few counts. J is TRBJ1-2 and V is TRBV5-1; D unresolved. The CDR3 has 12 residues. Germline V lookup: CDR1 SGHRS, CDR2 YFSETQ. V lost 0 bases to trimming and J lost 8 bases, with 8 bases between them. The CDR3 loop reads CASSLDQEGYTF. The CDR3 coding sequence is TGCGCCAGCAGCTTGGATCAGGAAGGCTACACCTTC.

The gene calls are TRBV7-9 and TRBJ1-3; D gene ambiguous. Trimming took off 0 bases at V and 2 bases at J, with 8 bases between the two ends. The CDR3 sequence is 15 residues long. Germline CDR1 SEHNR, CDR2 FQNEAQ (reference sequence). The CDR3 protein is CASSLAAKTGNTIYF. CDR3 nucleotides: TGTGCCAGCAGCTTAGCAGCCAAAACTGGAAACACCATATATTTT.

This chain joins TRBV6-6 and TRBJ2-1; TRBD2 agrees at 11 bases. Germline V gene sequence: CDR1 MNHNY, CDR2 SVGAGI (reference sequence). The CDR3 length is 15 residues. J was trimmed by 6 bases and V by 5 bases; bases with no gene match: 6. CDR3 sequence: CASSPLAGGGNEQFF. Written as DNA, the CDR3 is TGTGCCAGCAGTCCTCTAGCGGGGGGAGGCAATGAGCAGTTCTTC.

The CDR3 protein is CASMGANAYEQYF. The CDR3 DNA follows: TGTGCCAGCATGGGGGCTAACGCCTACGAGCAGTACTTC. The chain is built from TRBV6-6 and TRBJ2-7; weak D call: TRBD1 (6 bases). CDR3 length: 13 residues. The germline V gene encodes CDR1 MNHNY and CDR2 SVGAGI (reference sequence). Trimming stripped 7 bases from V and 2 bases from J, with 12 bases between.

The chain has TRBV30 and TRBJ1-2; D gene unclear. The germline gives CDR1 GTSNPN, CDR2 SVGIG (reference sequence). The V end was cut by 3 bases, the J end by 0 bases, with 8 bases between. The CDR3 consists of 13 residues. In nucleotides, the CDR3 is TGTGCCTGGAGGCCCTTAGCTAACTATGGCTACACCTTC. Translating gives CAWRPLANYGYTF.

This sequence joins TRBV7-2 and TRBJ2-3, with D maybe TRBD2 (6 bases). V lost 5 bases to trimming and J lost 5 bases, with 11 bases between them. CDR1 and CDR2 from the germline V gene are SGHTA and FQGNSA. The CDR3 has 13 amino acids. CDR3 nucleotide sequence: TGTGCCAGCAGCCTGCGGGGTGTAGATACGCAGTATTTT. This sequence encodes CASSLRGVDTQYF.

The CDR3 nucleotides read TGTGCCAGCTCACCACCCATCGGGATGAACACTGAAGCTTTCTTT. Protein: CASSPPIGMNTEAFF. J is TRBJ1-1 and V is TRBV18, with D unresolved. In germline, CDR1 is KGHSH, CDR2 LQKENI. Trimming removed 0 bases from V and 0 bases from J, with 8 bases in between. The CDR3 spans 15 residues.

The chain carries TRBV6-5 and TRBJ1-2; D is uncertain. CDR1 and CDR2 from the germline V gene are MNHEY and SVGAGI. The CDR3 length is 12 residues. Trimming stripped 7 bases from V and 14 bases from J, with 20 bases between. The CDR3 nucleotides read TGTGCCAGCACCCAAGGCGGGCAAAGTAAGACCTTC. Its translation is CASTQGGQSKTF.

V gene TRBV12-3 or TRBV12-4 combines with J gene TRBJ2-7; D is ambiguous. V dropped 5 bases and J dropped 4 bases, with 9 bases sitting between them. The CDR3 loop spans 12 amino acids. The CDR3 DNA follows: TGTGCCAGCAGTATACACCGATACGAGCAGTACTTC. Translated, it gives CASSIHRYEQYF.

The V and J genes are TRBV9 and TRBJ2-2, with 11 bases aligning to TRBD2. This CDR3 region has 15 residues. The germline gives CDR1 SGDLS, CDR2 YYNGEE. Trimming removed 3 bases from V and 3 bases from J; junction bases left unmatched: 1. In DNA form, the CDR3 reads TGTGCCAGCAGCGGTAGCGGGGGGGACACCGGGGAGCTGTTTTTT. It encodes CASSGSGGDTGELFF.

The rearrangement joins TRBV4-3 to TRBJ2-2, with 9 nucleotides matching TRBD1. V dropped 1 base and J dropped 1; count of bases not matched to a gene: 13. The germline V gene encodes CDR1 LGHNA and CDR2 YSLEER. This CDR3 has 20 amino acids. The CDR3 sequence: CASSQGPGQGYLRNTGELFF. CDR3 nucleotides: TGCGCCAGCAGCCAAGGCCCGGGACAGGGTTATCTTCGGAACACCGGGGAGCTGTTTTTT.

CDR3 residues: CASPRAGGTEAFF. DNA for the CDR3: TGTGCTTCGCCGAGGGCCGGGGGCACTGAAGCTTTCTTT. The chain joins TRBV30 to TRBJ1-1, with TRBD1 as a possible D gene (5 bases). The germline CDR1 and CDR2 sequences are GTSNPN and SVGIG (reference sequence). The CDR3 extends over 13 amino acids.

This chain connects TRBV4-1 to TRBJ2-1, with D hard to call. V lost 1 base, J lost 9 bases, and 7 bases lay in between. CDR1 and CDR2 (germline): MGHRA, YSYEKL. This CDR3 region has 12 residues. The CDR3 loop is CASSQGEPEQFF. The CDR3 coding sequence is TGCGCCAGCAGCCAAGGAGAACCTGAGCAGTTCTTC.

The rearrangement uses TRBV7-9 and TRBJ2-1; 7 bases map to TRBD1. This CDR3 region has 16 residues. Germline lookup yields CDR1 SEHNR and CDR2 FQNEAQ (reference sequence). The J segment lost 0 bases and the V segment lost 5 bases, leaving 7 bases of the junction unmatched. The chain's CDR3 is CASSPTGSPSYNEQFF. CDR3 sequence (DNA): TGTGCCAGCAGCCCGACAGGGTCACCCTCCTACAATGAGCAGTTCTTC.

This chain joins TRBV11-3 and TRBJ1-2, with a possible D match to TRBD1 (6 bases). The germline CDR1 and CDR2 sequences are SGHNT and YENEEA. This CDR3 has 13 amino acids. Trimming left V 3 bases short and J 8 bases short, with 13 bases between. The CDR3 here is CASSFDQGRGYTF. In nucleotides, the CDR3 is TGTGCCAGCAGCTTTGACCAGGGGAGAGGCTACACCTTC.

The V gene is TRBV5-5, the J gene TRBJ1-2; maybe TRBD1 (5 bases). The V end lost 4 bases, the J end lost 7 bases, and 11 bases lay between the germline ends. In germline, CDR1 is SGHKS, CDR2 YYEKEE (reference sequence). The CDR3 loop spans 12 amino acids. The CDR3: CASSLDRLGYTF. In DNA, the CDR3 is TGTGCCAGCAGCCTAGACAGACTTGGCTACACCTTC.

The chain combines TRBV10-3 with TRBJ2-1; possibly TRBD2 for D (5 bases). Trimming cost V 10 bases and J 6 bases, with 22 bases left between them. The CDR3 length is 15 residues. The germline V gene has CDR1 ENHRY and CDR2 SYGVKD. The CDR3 DNA reads as TGTGCCAGCCAGTCAGGACTCCAGGTTGGCAATGAGCAGTTCTTC. This encodes CASQSGLQVGNEQFF.